This TCR beta chain was documented in a study of cytomegalovirus exposure and HLA in healthy donors. Germline CDR1 reads LNHDA; CDR2 reads SQIVND (reference sequence). This CDR3 is built from 15 residues. After removal of 8 bases from V and 6 bases from J, the junction contained 10 bases not matched to a gene. A remark on this clone: What it binds is unknown.

PCR amplification relied on 60 Vbeta primers (plus 13 Jbeta primers). Some clones are missing from TCRdb's copy, which holds only in-frame ones; the method was immunoSEQ multiplex PCR. The table includes roughly 130,000 clones, 80% detected once. Study-level points and caveats: Donor immune exposure was known only as CMV serostatus.

V usage is TRBV19 and J usage is TRBJ2-3, with 11 bases fitting TRBD2. The clonotype originates from a young man in good health and CMV-seronegative. The sequencing input was PBMCs. The CDR3 reads CASSELAGEFDTQYF. The CDR3 DNA is TGTGCCAGTTCGGAACTAGCGGGAGAATTTGATACGCAGTATTTT.